What follows describes a single T cell receptor beta chain. These data originate in a study of T cells in Graves' hyperthyroidism and ophthalmopathy. For the study at large: Peripheral blood collection took place at initial diagnosis, before any treatment.

V was pared by 5 bases and J by 2 bases, with 2 bases of the junction left unmatched. In germline, CDR1 is SGHVS, CDR2 FNYEAQ. This CDR3 has 15 residues. Amplified TCR beta CDR3 regions derived from RNA transcripts. The TCR CDR3 first-round RT-PCR relied on the HTBI primer set. TCRdb independently ran MiXCR on the multiplex PCR reads; one entry per CDR3 protein. The top ten clones hold around 23% of a sample with about 24,000 distinct CDR3 sequences, about 53% of them seen once. This chain joins TRBV7-6 and TRBJ2-1; 11 positions agree with TRBD1. Sequencing used blood. The clonotype was recovered from a woman between 40 and 55 years old with Graves' hyperthyroidism that later progressed to Graves' ophthalmopathy. CDR3 protein: CASSQGQGAYNEQFF. The CDR3, as DNA: TGTGCCAGCAGCCAGGGACAGGGGGCCTACAATGAGCAGTTCTTC.